Listed below are T cell receptor beta chains from one sample, sequenced in a study of cytomegalovirus exposure and HLA in healthy donors. The repertoire was sequenced with immunoSEQ multiplex PCR; TCRdb's copy has only in-frame clones and lacks some. The sample lists 150,000 to 200,000 clones, around 79% seen once, with 1.6% in the top ten. Sequenced: PBMCs. Source of these receptors: a woman aged 45 to 65 in good health and CMV-seronegative. Each CDR3 is given with its conserved first and last residue. Each record gives: CDR3 length, D gene, J gene, V gene, clone size, CDR3 protein, CDR3 DNA. D genes are given only for firm matches. Clone size is stated in some rows and not others, as once, few, many or a class when expanded.

>16|.|TRBJ1-1|TRBV15|once
CATSRDNLLPDTEAFF
TGTGCCACCAGCAGAGATAATCTCCTTCCGGACACTGAAGCTTTCTTT
>12|.|TRBJ2-1|TRBV28|.
CASSTGTLEQFF
TGTGCCAGCAGTACCGGGACACTTGAGCAGTTCTTC
>15|TRBD1|TRBJ1-5|TRBV6-1|few
CAAKREQGVGQPQHF
TGTGCCGCGAAAAGGGAACAGGGGGTCGGACAGCCCCAGCATTTT
>18|TRBD2|TRBJ2-1|TRBV4-1|.
CASSQSGLAGAGRDEQFF
TGCGCCAGCAGCCAATCCGGACTAGCGGGGGCCGGACGAGATGAGCAGTTCTTC
>16|TRBD1|TRBJ2-7|TRBV11-2|once
CASSLTAGTGGYEQYF
TGTGCCAGCAGCTTAACCGCGGGGACAGGGGGTTACGAGCAGTACTTC
>14|TRBD1|TRBJ2-2|TRBV2|.
CASRRQGITGELFF
TGTGCCAGCAGGCGACAGGGAATAACCGGGGAGCTGTTTTTT
>15|TRBD2|TRBJ2-1|TRBV5-6|.
CASSLVRGTGNEQFF
TGTGCCAGCAGCTTGGTGCGGGGGACCGGGAATGAGCAGTTCTTC
>13|.|TRBJ1-1|TRBV28|.
CASSRGVGTEAFF
TGTGCCAGCAGTCGGGGGGTAGGGACTGAAGCTTTCTTT
>14|TRBD1|TRBJ1-5|TRBV18|.
CASKGQGIWQPQHF
TGTGCCAGCAAGGGACAGGGGATTTGGCAGCCCCAGCATTTT
>12|TRBD1|TRBJ1-1|TRBV6-6|.
CASSYEQGQAFF
TGTGCCAGCAGTTACGAACAGGGGCAAGCTTTCTTT
>15|TRBD2|TRBJ2-1|TRBV28|.
CASSETSGRSKEQFF
TGTGCCAGCAGTGAGACTAGCGGGAGGTCTAAAGAGCAGTTCTTC
>13|TRBD1|TRBJ1-1|TRBV5-5|.
CASSPGTGTGAFF
TGTGCCAGCAGCCCAGGGACAGGGACTGGAGCTTTCTTT
>12|TRBD2|TRBJ2-3|TRBV10-3|once
CAVRGGGDTQYF
TGTGCCGTGCGGGGGGGAGGGGATACGCAGTATTTT
>15|TRBD2|TRBJ2-7|TRBV4-1|.
CASSQLTSGSYEQYF
TGCGCCAGCAGCCAACTGACTAGCGGCTCCTACGAGCAGTACTTC
>16|TRBD2|TRBJ2-3|TRBV5-1|.
CASSFPAGGAADTQYF
TGCGCCAGCAGCTTCCCAGCGGGGGGCGCGGCAGATACGCAGTATTTT
>13|.|TRBJ1-4|TRBV7-3|.
CASSTGAGEKLFF
TGTGCCAGCAGCACCGGAGCGGGAGAAAAACTGTTTTTT
>13|.|TRBJ1-2|TRBV28|.
CAGGRVQSGGYTF
TGTGCAGGGGGAAGGGTCCAGTCAGGTGGCTACACCTTC
>14|.|TRBJ2-5|TRBV7-2|.
CASSLAGNQETQYF
TGTGCCAGCAGCTTAGCCGGGAACCAAGAGACCCAGTACTTC
>17|.|TRBJ1-1|TRBV5-1|.
CASSIGTFPAGNTEAFF
TGCGCCAGCAGCATCGGGACATTCCCCGCAGGGAACACTGAAGCTTTCTTT
>17|TRBD1|TRBJ1-2|TRBV4-1|.
CASSQAGAGGLSNGYTF
TGCGCCAGCAGCCAAGCGGGGGCAGGGGGCCTGAGCAATGGCTACACCTTC
>15|TRBD1|TRBJ1-1|TRBV9|.
CASSVATGESTEAFF
TGTGCCAGCAGCGTAGCCACAGGGGAGAGCACTGAAGCTTTCTTT
>12|TRBD1|TRBJ1-2|TRBV29-1|.
CSVEAGGYGYTF
TGCAGCGTTGAAGCAGGGGGATATGGCTACACCTTC
>15|.|TRBJ1-5|TRBV7-2|.
CASSLGTAWYQPQHF
TGTGCCAGCAGCTTAGGGACAGCGTGGTATCAGCCCCAGCATTTT
>14|TRBD1|TRBJ1-1|TRBV9|.
CASSLRQGETEAFF
TGTGCCAGCAGCCTCCGACAGGGGGAGACTGAAGCTTTCTTT